One and the same sample provided the 10 T cell receptor beta chains below, sequenced in a study of CD8 T cells in ankylosing spondylitis. TCRdb redid the calling of the 5' RACE reads with MiXCR, one entry per CDR3 protein. The sample lists under 150,000 distinct CDR3 sequences; roughly 8.4% were seen once. The sequenced sample consisted of synovial fluid, either unsorted or a sorted T cell fraction (not recorded which). The receptors stem from a male donor with ankylosing spondylitis.

In its sample, this clonotype was seen many times. The chain combines TRBV5-1 with TRBJ1-2, with TRBD1 matching over 7 bases. The germline V gene encodes CDR1 SGHRS and CDR2 YFSETQ. This CDR3 contains 14 residues. The junction had 6 bases not matched to a gene; V was cut back by 1 base and J by 6 bases. The CDR3 DNA is TGCGCCAGCAGCTTGTGGGGACAGCTCAATGGCTACACCTTC. Its translation: CASSLWGQLNGYTF. Complete variable domain (other parts from reference TRBV5-1 and TRBJ1-2): KAGVTQTPRYLIKTRGQQVTLSCSPISGHRSVSWYQQTPGQGLQFLFEYFSETQRNKGNFPGRFSGRQFSNSRSEMNVSTLELGDSALYLCASSLWGQLNGYTFGSGTRLTVV.

This clonotype is termed medium-sized. The gene calls are TRBV19 and TRBJ2-1, with D unclear. CDR1 is LNHDA and CDR2 is SQIVND in the germline V gene (reference sequence). CDR3 size: 15 residues. V lost 9 bases, J lost 2 bases, and 17 bases lay in between. The CDR3 loop reads CASTPSDITYNEQFF. DNA for the CDR3: TGTGCCAGCACCCCCAGTGACATAACCTACAATGAGCAGTTCTTC.

This clonotype came up many times. V gene TRBV20-1 combines with J gene TRBJ2-7, with unresolved D. Germline V gene data show CDR1 as DFQATT and CDR2 as SNEGSKA (reference sequence). Trimming stripped 5 bases from V and 7 bases from J, with 15 bases between. This CDR3 has 12 residues. The CDR3, as DNA: TGCAGTGCTCCACGGATGGGTCTGGAGCAGTACTTC. Translation gives CSAPRMGLEQYF.

The table lists this clonotype with a few counts. The chain joins TRBV7-9 to TRBJ1-2; D gene uncertain. This CDR3 region has 12 residues. CDR1 is SEHNR and CDR2 is FQNEAQ in the germline V gene (reference sequence). Trimming removed 4 bases at V and 8 bases at J, with 11 bases between. The CDR3 is CASSSEMEGYTF. In DNA form, the CDR3 reads TGTGCCAGCAGCTCAGAGATGGAGGGCTACACCTTC.

There are a few counts of this clonotype. The chain joins TRBV20-1 to TRBJ2-1; 8 positions agree with TRBD2. Trimming at V came to 8 bases and at J to 6 bases, leaving 18 bases not matched to a gene. CDR1 is DFQATT and CDR2 is SNEGSKA in the germline V gene (reference sequence). The CDR3 has 16 residues. The CDR3 loop reads CSPQGASGQSANEQFF. The CDR3 coding sequence is TGCAGTCCCCAAGGGGCTAGCGGGCAGTCCGCCAATGAGCAGTTCTTC.

This clonotype was seen only once. The chain links TRBV7-2 to TRBJ2-7; 14 nucleotides agree with TRBD2. V shed 1 base, J shed 1 base, and the junction held 3 bases outside the gene matches. In germline, CDR1 is SGHTA, CDR2 FQGNSA. The CDR3 loop spans 17 amino acids. CDR3 coding DNA: TGTGCCAGCAGCTTAGGAGGGACTAGCGGGAGTTCCTACGAGCAGTACTTC. It codes for CASSLGGTSGSSYEQYF.

This clonotype showed up many times. The chain is built from TRBV24-1 and TRBJ2-3; TRBD2 matches at 12 bases. V shed 1 base, J shed 3 bases, and the junction held 7 bases outside the gene matches. Germline CDR1 reads KGHDR; CDR2 reads SFDVKD. The length of the CDR3 is 18 residues. DNA for the CDR3: TGTGCCACCAGTGATTTTGCTAGCGGGGGGGCCGCTACAGATACGCAGTATTTT. This gives the protein CATSDFASGGAATDTQYF.

Ten or more counts support this clonotype. This rearrangement joins TRBV5-1 to TRBJ2-1; a possible D gene is TRBD1 (6 bases). CDR1 is SGHRS, CDR2 YFSETQ, per germline. The germline V and J ends were trimmed by 0 bases and 0 bases, with 7 bases remaining between them. This CDR3 is 15 amino acids long. The CDR3 bases are TGCGCCAGCAGCTTGGTGACAGGCTCCTACAATGAGCAGTTCTTC. This codes for CASSLVTGSYNEQFF.

This chain joins TRBV18 and TRBJ2-7; 14 nucleotides line up with TRBD2. The CDR3 is 15 amino acids. In germline, CDR1 is KGHSH, CDR2 LQKENI. Unmatched junction bases numbered 3, after V lost 3 bases and J lost 5 bases. This CDR3 reads CASSPGLAGADEQYF. The CDR3 DNA follows: TGTGCCAGCTCACCGGGACTAGCGGGAGCCGACGAGCAGTACTTC. The variable domain in full, with the rest retrieved from reference TRBV18 and TRBJ2-7, is NAGVMQNPRHLVRRRGQEARLRCSPMKGHSHVYWYRQLPEEGLKFMVYLQKENIIDESGMPKERFSAEFPKEGPSILRIQQVVRGDSAAYFCASSPGLAGADEQYFGPGTRLTVT.

Ten or more counts support this clonotype. The rearrangement links TRBV12-3 or TRBV12-4 to TRBJ2-3; no clear D. The CDR3 has 12 residues. Trimming left V 7 bases short and J 12 bases short, with 17 bases between. CDR3 protein: CASTHSGLSQYF. In DNA, the CDR3 is TGTGCCAGCACCCACTCCGGCCTGAGTCAGTATTTT.